This TCR beta chain is from a study of blood T cell repertoires in COVID-19. In the study overall: Nucleic acid was either cDNA or gDNA, and it came from T cells, B-cell-depleted T cells, or PBMCs.

V dropped 2 bases and J dropped 6; count of bases not matched to a gene: 9. There are 16 residues in the CDR3. The germline gives CDR1 SGHAT, CDR2 FQDESV (reference sequence). As originally analysed: Researchers report that nucleated cell counts were estimated from reference gene primer amplification. Method: immunoSEQ multiplex PCR; TCRdb's copy keeps in-frame clones and lacks some. V and J calls and clone size are given by that table; D and trimming were obtained from the DNA. The sample contains some 120,000 clones, 70% to 90% of which appear only once. The clonotype originates from a man aged 50 to 59 with acute or convalescent COVID-19. This sequence joins TRBV11-1 and TRBJ2-5; TRBD2 agrees at 10 bases. The sample taken for sequencing was peripheral blood. The CDR3 sequence: CASSLRASGSRQTQYF. DNA of the CDR3: TGTGCCAGCAGCTTAAGGGCTAGCGGGAGCAGACAGACCCAGTACTTC.